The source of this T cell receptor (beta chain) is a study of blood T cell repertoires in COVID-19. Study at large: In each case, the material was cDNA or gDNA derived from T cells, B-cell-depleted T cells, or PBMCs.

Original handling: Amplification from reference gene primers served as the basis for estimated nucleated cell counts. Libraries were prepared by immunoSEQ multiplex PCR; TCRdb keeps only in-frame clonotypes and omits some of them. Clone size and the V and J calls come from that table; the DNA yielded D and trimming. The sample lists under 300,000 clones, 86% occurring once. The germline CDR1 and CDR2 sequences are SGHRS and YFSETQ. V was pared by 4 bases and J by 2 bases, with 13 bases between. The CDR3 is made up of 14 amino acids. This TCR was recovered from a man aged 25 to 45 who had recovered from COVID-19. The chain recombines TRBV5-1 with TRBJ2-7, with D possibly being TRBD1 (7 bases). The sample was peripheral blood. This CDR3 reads CASSAGQPAYEQYF. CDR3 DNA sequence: TGCGCCAGCAGCGCGGGACAGCCAGCCTACGAGCAGTACTTC.